These T cell receptor beta chains were read from a single sample in a study of blood T cell repertoires in COVID-19. Measured with immunoSEQ multiplex PCR; TCRdb has only the in-frame clones, and not every one. This repertoire shows a few hundred thousand clones, about nine tenths found once; its top ten account for more than 0.85%. Sequencing input: PBMCs or T cells enriched from blood (not recorded which). These receptors all stem from a woman in her thirties or forties who had been exposed to COVID-19. Both conserved end residues are part of each CDR3. The D gene is left open where the match is weak. For some rows the clone size is stated as once, few or many, or as a class when expanded; others skip it.

TRBJ2-4	TRBD2	.	TRBV3-1/TRBV3-2	TGTGCCAGCAGCCAAGGGGGAACGGGAGGGCGGAGAAACATTCAGTACTTC	CASSQGGTGGRRNIQYF
TRBJ2-4	.	.	TRBV11-2	TGTGCCAGCAGCTTAGATGGCCCCCCGGCCAAAAACATTCAGTACTTC	CASSLDGPPAKNIQYF
TRBJ1-4	.	.	TRBV7-6	TGTGCCAGCAGCCGGGAAGGACAGCAGACTTTT	CASSREGQQTF
TRBJ2-2	TRBD1	.	TRBV30	TGTGCCTGCAGGGGGCAGTGGCTGGACGGGGAGCTGTTTTTT	CACRGQWLDGELFF
TRBJ2-2	TRBD1	.	TRBV15	TGTGCCAGCCGGGGCAGGGGGCGCGCCGGGGAGCTGTTTTTT	CASRGRGRAGELFF
TRBJ2-5	.	.	TRBV30	TGTGCCTGGAGCGACCGGGTAGAGACCCAGTACTTC	CAWSDRVETQYF
TRBJ1-2	.	.	TRBV10-3	TGTGCCATCCCCCATACCACAGGCAGCAATGGCTACACCTTC	CAIPHTTGSNGYTF
TRBJ2-3	TRBD1	.	TRBV27	TGTGCCAGCAGTTTTAACAGGGGGACAGATACGCAGTATTTT	CASSFNRGTDTQYF
TRBJ2-2	.	.	TRBV3-1/TRBV3-2	TGTGCCAGCAGCACAAGGAGGGGCGGGAACACCGGGGAGCTGTTTTTT	CASSTRRGGNTGELFF
TRBJ1-4	.	.	TRBV10-3	TGTGCCATCAGTGAGTCCAAGACAGGAACTAATGAAAAACTGTTTTTT	CAISESKTGTNEKLFF
TRBJ1-1	.	.	TRBV11-2	TGTGCCAGCAGCTTAAGACAGGTTATCAACACTGAAGCTTTCTTT	CASSLRQVINTEAFF
TRBJ1-1	TRBD1	.	TRBV18	TGTGCCAGCTCACCCGAGGGGGCGCTGAATACTGAAGCTTTCTTT	CASSPEGALNTEAFF
TRBJ2-1	TRBD2	.	TRBV6-1	TGTGCCAGCAGTGAAATAGGACTAGCGGTCTACAATGAGCAGTTCTTC	CASSEIGLAVYNEQFF
TRBJ1-2	TRBD1	once	TRBV6-6	TGTGCCAGCACAAGACAGGGGGGTGGCTACACCTTC	CASTRQGGGYTF
TRBJ1-2	.	.	TRBV18	TGTGCCAGCTCACCCTTGGACAGTGGCGGCTACACCTTC	CASSPLDSGGYTF
TRBJ2-7	TRBD2	.	TRBV18	TGTGCCAGCTCACCACCACAGCTAGCGGCTTTCTCCTACGAGCAGTACTTC	CASSPPQLAAFSYEQYF
TRBJ2-7	.	.	TRBV12-3/TRBV12-4	TGTGCCAGCAGCATCGGGACATACTACGAGCAGTACTTC	CASSIGTYYEQYF
TRBJ2-5	TRBD2	.	TRBV30	TGTGCTCATAGGACTAGCGGCCAAGAGACCCAGTACTTC	CAHRTSGQETQYF
TRBJ2-1	.	.	TRBV5-1	TGCGCCAGCAGCTTGTCTGGTACCTCGGCCTACAATGAGCAGTTCTTC	CASSLSGTSAYNEQFF
TRBJ2-1	TRBD2	.	TRBV7-2	TGTGCCAGCAGCTTAGGGGGGACTAGCGGGCCGTACAATGAGCAGTTCTTC	CASSLGGTSGPYNEQFF
TRBJ2-7	TRBD1	.	TRBV10-3	TGTGCCATCAGTGAGTTCGGACAGGGGGGAACCGAGCAGTACTTC	CAISEFGQGGTEQYF
TRBJ1-2	.	.	TRBV20-1	TGCAGTGCTAGTGTACCAGCGTCGTCCCCTGGCTACACCTTC	CSASVPASSPGYTF
TRBJ2-1	TRBD1	.	TRBV4-1	TGCGCCAGCAGCCAAGACAAATCGGGACAGGGTTGGGATGAGCAGTTCTTC	CASSQDKSGQGWDEQFF
TRBJ1-4	TRBD1	once	TRBV4-3	TGCGCCAGCAGCCAAGATCGGGGGGGACAGGGGGAGACTAATGAAAAACTGTTTTTT	CASSQDRGGQGETNEKLFF
TRBJ2-3	TRBD2	.	TRBV5-1	TGCGCCAGCAGCTTGGGGGTAGCGGGAGGTACGCAGTATTTT	CASSLGVAGGTQYF
TRBJ1-6	.	.	TRBV7-2	TGTGCCAGCACCTCAGTCGGGTCAGAGAATTCACCCCTCCACTTT	CASTSVGSENSPLHF
TRBJ1-1	.	once	TRBV7-9	TGTGCCAGCAGCTCCAGGTCAGGGCGGAACACTGAAGCTTTCTTT	CASSSRSGRNTEAFF
TRBJ1-6	TRBD1	once	TRBV9	TGTGCCAGCAGGGGGGACAGGGTGGGTTCACCCCTCCACTTT	CASRGDRVGSPLHF
TRBJ1-3	TRBD1	.	TRBV6-5	TGTGCCAGCAGTTATGGGGACAGGGCTGCTGGAAACACCATATATTTT	CASSYGDRAAGNTIYF
TRBJ1-1	.	.	TRBV6-5	TGTGCCAGCAGTTATAGCAGAAACACTGAAGCTTTCTTT	CASSYSRNTEAFF
TRBJ1-4	TRBD1	.	TRBV7-2	TGTGCCAGCAGCCTGCGCAGGGGGGCAACTAATGAAAAACTGTTTTTT	CASSLRRGATNEKLFF
TRBJ2-7	.	.	TRBV6-2/TRBV6-3	TGTGCCAGCAGTCTCAGGACTGCTACCTACGAGCAGTACTTC	CASSLRTATYEQYF
TRBJ1-3	.	.	TRBV5-1	TGCGCCAGCAGCTTGGCCGCGGGATTGGAGCGGGCGAACACCATATATTTT	CASSLAAGLERANTIYF
TRBJ2-2	TRBD1	.	TRBV6-5	TGTGCCAGCAGACAGGGGGCAGAGAACACCGGGGAGCTGTTTTTT	CASRQGAENTGELFF
TRBJ2-4	.	.	TRBV7-3	TGTGCCAGCAGCTTGGCAGGGGGGAACATTCAGTACTTC	CASSLAGGNIQYF
TRBJ2-5	.	.	TRBV5-1	TGCGCCAGCAGCTTGGCAGTTACAGCGGACTCCAAGACCCAGTACTTC	CASSLAVTADSKTQYF
TRBJ1-1	.	.	TRBV5-1	TGCGCCAGCAGCGTACAGGTTAACACTGAAGCTTTCTTT	CASSVQVNTEAFF
TRBJ2-1	TRBD2	.	TRBV19	TGTGCCAGTAGTATCCAGACTAGCGGGAGAGTAGGTGAGCAGTTCTTC	CASSIQTSGRVGEQFF
TRBJ1-6	.	.	TRBV10-3	TGTGCCATCAGTGGGACAGCGAATAATTCACCCCTCCACTTT	CAISGTANNSPLHF
TRBJ2-1	TRBD1	.	TRBV6-5	TGTGCCAGCATCAGGGGGCTTTACAATGAGCAGTTCTTC	CASIRGLYNEQFF
TRBJ1-1	.	.	TRBV3-1/TRBV3-2	TGTGCCAGCAGCCCACGGACGGGAAACACTGAAGCTTTCTTT	CASSPRTGNTEAFF
TRBJ2-1	.	.	TRBV27	TGTGCCAGCACCGGGCGGCAGGGAACCTACAATGAGCAGTTCTTC	CASTGRQGTYNEQFF
TRBJ2-7	TRBD1	.	TRBV19	TGTGCCAGTAGTATAGGGGACAGCCGTTACGAGCAGTACTTC	CASSIGDSRYEQYF